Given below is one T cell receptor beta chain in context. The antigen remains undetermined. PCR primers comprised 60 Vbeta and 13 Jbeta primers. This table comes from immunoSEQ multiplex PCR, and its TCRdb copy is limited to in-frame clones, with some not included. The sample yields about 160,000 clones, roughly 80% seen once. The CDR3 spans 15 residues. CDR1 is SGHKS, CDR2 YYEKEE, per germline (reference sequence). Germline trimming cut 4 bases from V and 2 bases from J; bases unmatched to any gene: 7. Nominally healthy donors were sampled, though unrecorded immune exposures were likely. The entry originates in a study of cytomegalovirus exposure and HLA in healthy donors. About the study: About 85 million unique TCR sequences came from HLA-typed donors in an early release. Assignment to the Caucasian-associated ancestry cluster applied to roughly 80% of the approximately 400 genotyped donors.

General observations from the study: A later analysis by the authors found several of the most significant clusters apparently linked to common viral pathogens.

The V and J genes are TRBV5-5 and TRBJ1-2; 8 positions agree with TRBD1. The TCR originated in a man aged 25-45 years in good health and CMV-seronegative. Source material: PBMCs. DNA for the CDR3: TGTGCCAGCAGCGGACAGGGTAAAGGGAACTATGGCTACACCTTC. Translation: CASSGQGKGNYGYTF.